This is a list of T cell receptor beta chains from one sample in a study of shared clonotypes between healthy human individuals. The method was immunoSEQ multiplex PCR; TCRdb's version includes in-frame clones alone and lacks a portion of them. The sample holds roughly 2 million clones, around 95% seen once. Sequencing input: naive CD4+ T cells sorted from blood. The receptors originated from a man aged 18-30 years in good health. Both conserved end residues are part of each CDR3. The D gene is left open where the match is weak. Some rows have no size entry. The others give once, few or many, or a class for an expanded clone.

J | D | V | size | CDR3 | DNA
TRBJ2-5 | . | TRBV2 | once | CATQTGASTQYF | TGTGCCACCCAGACAGGTGCGAGTACCCAGTACTTC
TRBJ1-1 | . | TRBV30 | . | CAWSVTGLNTEAFF | TGTGCCTGGAGTGTAACTGGGCTGAACACTGAAGCTTTCTTT
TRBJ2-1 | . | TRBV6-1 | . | CASSRDQTYNEQFF | TGTGCCAGCAGTAGGGACCAAACCTACAATGAGCAGTTCTTC
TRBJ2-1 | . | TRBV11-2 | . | CASSSASVFHEQFF | TGTGCCAGCAGCTCCGCTTCAGTCTTCCATGAGCAGTTCTTC
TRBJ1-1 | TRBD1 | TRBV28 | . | CASSLGQGAGNTEAFF | TGTGCCAGCAGCCTGGGACAGGGGGCCGGGAACACTGAAGCTTTCTTT
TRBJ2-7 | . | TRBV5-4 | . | CASSEGVSVREGEQYF | TGTGCCAGCAGCGAGGGTGTATCGGTCAGGGAAGGCGAGCAGTACTTC
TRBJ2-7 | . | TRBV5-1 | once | CASSLAGIEQYF | TGCGCCAGCAGCTTGGCAGGGATCGAGCAGTACTTC
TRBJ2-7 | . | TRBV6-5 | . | CASRPGLSGYEQYF | TGTGCCAGCAGACCGGGACTGAGTGGGTACGAGCAGTACTTC
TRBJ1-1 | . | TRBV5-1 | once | CASSLASGGITEAFF | TGCGCCAGCAGCTTGGCAAGTGGGGGGATCACTGAAGCTTTCTTT
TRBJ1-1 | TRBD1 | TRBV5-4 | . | CASSLEEGAPAFF | TGTGCCAGCAGCTTGGAAGAGGGGGCGCCGGCTTTCTTT
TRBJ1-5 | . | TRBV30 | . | CAWSRESNQPQHF | TGTGCCTGGAGCCGGGAAAGCAATCAGCCCCAGCATTTT
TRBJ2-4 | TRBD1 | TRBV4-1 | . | CASSQEGGGQGARNIQYF | TGCGCCAGCAGCCAAGAAGGTGGGGGACAGGGGGCTAGAAACATTCAGTACTTC
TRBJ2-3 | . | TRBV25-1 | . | CASSELRDTQYF | TGTGCCAGCAGTGAATTACGGGATACGCAGTATTTT
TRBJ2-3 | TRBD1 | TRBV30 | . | CAWSVGTGSTDTQYF | TGTGCCTGGAGTGTGGGGACAGGGAGCACAGATACGCAGTATTTT
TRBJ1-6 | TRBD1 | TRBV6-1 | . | CATDRGGSPLHF | TGTGCCACCGACAGGGGAGGTTCACCCCTCCACTTT
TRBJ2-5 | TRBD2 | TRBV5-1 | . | CASSLEGGGGETQYF | TGCGCCAGCAGCTTGGAGGGCGGGGGAGGAGAGACCCAGTACTTC
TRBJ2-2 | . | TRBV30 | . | CAWSKGGTGELFF | TGTGCCTGGAGTAAGGGGGGCACCGGGGAGCTGTTTTTT
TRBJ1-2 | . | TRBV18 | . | CASSPPTDRYYGYTF | TGTGCCAGCTCACCTCCTACCGACAGATACTATGGCTACACCTTC
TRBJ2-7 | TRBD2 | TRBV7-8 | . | CASSAPGLAGTIYEQYF | TGTGCCAGCAGCGCCCCGGGACTAGCGGGGACGATCTACGAGCAGTACTTC
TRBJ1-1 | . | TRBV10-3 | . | CAISDSRDTEAFF | TGTGCCATCAGTGATAGCAGGGACACTGAAGCTTTCTTT
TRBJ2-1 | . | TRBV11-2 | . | CACRGNEQFF | TGTGCCTGCCGGGGTAATGAGCAGTTCTTC
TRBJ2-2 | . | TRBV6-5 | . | CASRHRATEPGELFF | TGTGCCAGCAGACATAGGGCCACAGAGCCCGGGGAGCTGTTTTTT
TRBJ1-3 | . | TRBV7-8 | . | CASSPQVSGNTIYF | TGTGCCAGCAGCCCCCAGGTCTCTGGAAACACCATATATTTT
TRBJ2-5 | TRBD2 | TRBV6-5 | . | CASSRGGETQYF | TGTGCCAGCAGCCGGGGGGGAGAGACCCAGTACTTC
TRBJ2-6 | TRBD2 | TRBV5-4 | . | CASSFGTSGAGANVLTF | TGTGCCAGCAGCTTTGGGACTAGCGGGGCCGGGGCCAACGTCCTGACTTTC
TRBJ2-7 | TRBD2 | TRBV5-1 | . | CASSLDGGRSYEQYF | TGCGCCAGCAGCTTGGATGGCGGGAGGTCGTACGAGCAGTACTTC